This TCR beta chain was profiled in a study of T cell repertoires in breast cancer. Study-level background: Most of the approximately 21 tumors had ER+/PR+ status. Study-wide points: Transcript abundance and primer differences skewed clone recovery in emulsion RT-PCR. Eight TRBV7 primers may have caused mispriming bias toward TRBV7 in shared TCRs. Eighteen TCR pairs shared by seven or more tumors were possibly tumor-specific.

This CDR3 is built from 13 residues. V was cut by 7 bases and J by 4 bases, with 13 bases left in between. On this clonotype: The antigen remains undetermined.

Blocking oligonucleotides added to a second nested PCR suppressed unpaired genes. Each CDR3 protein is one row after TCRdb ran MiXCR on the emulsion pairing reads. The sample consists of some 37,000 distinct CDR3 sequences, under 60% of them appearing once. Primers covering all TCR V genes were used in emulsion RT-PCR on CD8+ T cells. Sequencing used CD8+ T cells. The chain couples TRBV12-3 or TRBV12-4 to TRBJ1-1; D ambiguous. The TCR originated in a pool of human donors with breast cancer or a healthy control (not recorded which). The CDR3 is CASTFVLGTEAFF. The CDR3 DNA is TGTGCCAGCACCTTCGTCCTGGGCACTGAAGCTTTCTTT.